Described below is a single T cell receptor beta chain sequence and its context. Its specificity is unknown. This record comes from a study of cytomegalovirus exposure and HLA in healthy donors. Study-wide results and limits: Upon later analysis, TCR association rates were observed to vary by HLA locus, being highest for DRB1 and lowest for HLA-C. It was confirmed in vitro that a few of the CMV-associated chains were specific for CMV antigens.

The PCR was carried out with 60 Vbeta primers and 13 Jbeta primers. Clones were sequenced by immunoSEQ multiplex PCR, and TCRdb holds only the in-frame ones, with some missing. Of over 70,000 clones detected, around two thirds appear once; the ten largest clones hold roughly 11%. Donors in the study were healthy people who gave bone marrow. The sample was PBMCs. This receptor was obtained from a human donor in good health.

The DNA for the CDR3 is TGTGCCAGCAGTGAATCAGTCAGGAACAATCAGCCCCAGCATTTT. Amino acids: CASSESVRNNQPQHF. The chain links TRBV25-1 to TRBJ1-5; D is unclear. From germline, CDR1 is MGHDK and CDR2 SYGVNS. Trimming cost V 1 base and J 3 bases, with 10 bases left between them. The CDR3 is 15 residues long.